The 23 T cell receptor beta chains given below trace back to one sample, sequenced in a study of somatic mutations in cytotoxic T cells in rheumatoid arthritis. Sequenced by immunoSEQ multiplex PCR; TCRdb stores in-frame clones only, minus some. This table holds approximately 19,000 clones, 75% to 90% found once. The specimen was CD8+ T cells sorted from blood. All receptors derive from an adult with rheumatoid arthritis.

The CDR3 DNA is TGCAGCGTTGAACTAGCGGGGGGATCTGCCTACGAGCAGTACTTC. Its translation: CSVELAGGSAYEQYF. The chain uses TRBV29-1 and TRBJ2-7, with 11 bases that match TRBD2. V dropped 2 bases and J dropped 2; count of bases not matched to a gene: 5. CDR3 length: 15 residues. CDR1 is SQVTM and CDR2 is ANQGSEA in the germline V gene.

The chain combines TRBV5-8 with TRBJ1-5; possibly TRBD1 for D (6 bases). V lost 3 bases, J lost 1 base, and 11 bases lay in between. This CDR3 comprises 15 residues. Germline CDR1 is SGHTS and CDR2 is YDEGEE. CDR3 protein: CASSSRGGSNQPQHF. In DNA, the CDR3 is TGTGCCAGCAGCTCTCGGGGGGGCAGCAATCAGCCCCAGCATTTT.

Regarding this clone: Germline is not matched at one junction end, which may reflect a read error. The chain has TRBV4-1 and TRBJ1-1; maybe TRBD1 (6 bases). Per germline, CDR1 MGHRA and CDR2 YSYEKL. This CDR3 contains 17 residues. The CDR3 loop is CASSQAPLTGPGTEASF. Written as DNA, the CDR3 is TGCGCCAGCAGCCAAGCCCCCCTCACAGGGCCCGGCACTGAAGCTTCCTTT.

This chain uses TRBV5-6 with TRBJ2-1, with D perhaps TRBD2 (6 bases). CDR3 size: 12 residues. V lost 2 bases and J 10 bases, leaving 10 bases between the germline ends. Germline CDR1 reads SGHDT; CDR2 reads YYEEEE. The CDR3 is CASSLQAGEQFF. The CDR3 bases are TGTGCCAGCAGCTTACAGGCGGGGGAGCAGTTCTTC.

The chain combines TRBV6-4 with TRBJ1-1; D uncertain. Germline-derived CDR1 and CDR2 are MRHNA and SNTAGT. Trimming removed 6 bases from V and 1 base from J, with 15 bases in between. There are 15 residues in the CDR3. CDR3: CASSPGPEGNTEAFF. CDR3 in DNA: TGTGCCAGCAGCCCTGGACCGGAGGGGAACACTGAAGCTTTCTTT.

This clone was detected only a few times. This chain connects TRBV27 to TRBJ2-7; 7 bases fit TRBD2. This CDR3 contains 17 residues. Germline V CDR1 and CDR2: MNHEY, SMNVEV (reference sequence). Trimming took 3 bases from V and 7 from J; bases not matched to a gene: 18. CDR3 in DNA: TGTGCCAGCAGTTTCCTTGGGGCTTCGCGGGGGACGGGGGAGCAGTACTTC. The encoded protein is CASSFLGASRGTGEQYF.

This chain uses TRBV5-5 with TRBJ1-6, with a tentative D call TRBD1 (6 bases). V was clipped by 6 bases and J by 9 bases, with 7 bases between them. This CDR3 spans 11 amino acids. CDR1 is SGHKS and CDR2 is YYEKEE in the germline V gene (reference sequence). The CDR3 DNA follows: TGTGCCAGCAAAGGGGGTTCACCCCTCCACTTT. Protein product: CASKGGSPLHF.

The rearrangement links TRBV7-6 to TRBJ1-3, with D perhaps matching TRBD1 (5 bases). Germline values: CDR1 SGHVS, CDR2 FNYEAQ. This CDR3 has 15 residues. V was cut by 5 bases and J by 0 bases, with 11 bases left in between. CDR3 nucleotide sequence: TGTGCCAGCAGCCCAGACAGCCACTCTGGAAACACCATATATTTT. Translated, it gives CASSPDSHSGNTIYF.

Only one count was recorded for this clone. This chain uses TRBV6-5 with TRBJ1-2, with D uncertain. The V gene lost 4 bases and the J gene lost 4 bases, with 7 bases spanning the gap. The V gene's germline CDR1 is MNHEY and CDR2 SVGAGI. The CDR3 loop spans 12 amino acids. CDR3 sequence: CASSSLGYGYTF. The DNA for the CDR3 is TGTGCCAGCAGTTCCCTCGGCTATGGCTACACCTTC.

The chain carries TRBV5-4 and TRBJ2-7; 8 positions agree with TRBD2. V lost 0 bases and J lost 0; bases outside the gene matches: 2. Germline assignment: CDR1 SGHNT and CDR2 YYREEE (reference sequence). CDR3 length: 15 amino acids. The CDR3 sequence is CASSLARGASYEQYF. The CDR3, as DNA: TGTGCCAGCAGCTTGGCGCGGGGGGCCTCCTACGAGCAGTACTTC.

The rearrangement links TRBV5-5 to TRBJ2-2; the D call may be TRBD1 or TRBD2 (5 bases each). From germline, CDR1 is SGHKS and CDR2 YYEKEE (reference sequence). The CDR3 is made up of 15 amino acids. Trimming removed 4 bases from V and 9 bases from J, with 19 bases in between. As DNA, the CDR3 is TGTGCCAGCAGCCCGGGGACGCCCACCTCCCGGGAGCTGTTTTTT. It encodes CASSPGTPTSRELFF.

The chain employs TRBV7-2 and TRBJ1-4, with a possible D match to TRBD1 (6 bases). The germline V gene has CDR1 SGHTA and CDR2 FQGNSA. V was shortened by 5 bases and J by 3 bases, with 13 bases between the two germline ends. CDR3 length: 15 residues. CDR3 coding DNA: TGTGCCAGCAGCAACACAGGGATCTCTAATGAAAAACTGTTTTTT. It translates to CASSNTGISNEKLFF. The full variable domain, its missing parts supplied by reference TRBV7-2 and TRBJ1-4, is GAGVSQSPSNKVTEKGKDVELRCDPISGHTALYWYRQSLGQGLEFLIYFQGNSAPDKSGLPSDRFSAERTGGSVSTLTIQRTQQEDSAVYLCASSNTGISNEKLFFGSGTQLSVL.

The chain is built from TRBV27 and TRBJ1-1; D might be TRBD1 (5 bases). The length of the CDR3 is 15 residues. V was shortened by 1 base and J by 1 base, with 10 bases between the two germline ends. Looked up from germline, CDR1 is MNHEY and CDR2 is SMNVEV (reference sequence). CDR3 bases: TGTGCCAGCAGTTTATATGGCAGGGAGAACACTGAAGCTTTCTTT. Residues: CASSLYGRENTEAFF.

The rearrangement links TRBV6-5 to TRBJ1-5; no clear D. The CDR3 contains 15 residues. Germline CDR1 and CDR2: MNHEY and SVGAGI. The V gene lost 6 bases and the J gene lost 2 bases, with 14 bases spanning the gap. In DNA form, the CDR3 reads TGTGCCAGCAGCTCGGACGCCGGGGGCAATCAGCCCCAGCATTTT. It yields the protein CASSSDAGGNQPQHF.

The V call is TRBV7-9, the J call TRBJ2-7; no reliable D call. CDR1 is SEHNR and CDR2 is FQNEAQ in the germline V gene (reference sequence). V was pared by 6 bases and J by 5 bases, with 20 bases between. This CDR3 is built from 15 residues. CDR3 in amino acids: CASRPRSGNRNEQYF. Written as DNA, the CDR3 is TGTGCCAGCAGGCCACGCTCGGGTAATAGGAACGAGCAGTACTTC.

The chain employs TRBV9 and TRBJ1-1; 10 nucleotides agree with TRBD1. Germline V gene data show CDR1 as SGDLS and CDR2 as YYNGEE. The CDR3 is 15 amino acids. Trimming at V came to 3 bases and at J to 5 bases, leaving 7 bases not matched to a gene. In DNA, the CDR3 is TGTGCCAGCAGCGACCGACAGGGGGCGTTAACTGAAGCTTTCTTT. Its translation is CASSDRQGALTEAFF.

The chain links TRBV16 to TRBJ2-1, with TRBD2 identical over 7 bases. This CDR3 spans 19 amino acids. J gave up 5 bases and V 4 bases, and 20 bases lay outside the gene matches. The V gene's germline CDR1 is KGHSY and CDR2 FQNENV. CDR3 residues: CASSRPLVFQAGTNNEQFF. In DNA, the CDR3 is TGTGCCAGCAGCCGACCTTTGGTCTTTCAAGCGGGGACTAACAATGAGCAGTTCTTC.

The gene calls are TRBV20-1 and TRBJ2-1; no reliable D call. The germline gives CDR1 DFQATT, CDR2 SNEGSKA (reference sequence). The CDR3 covers 11 residues. V was pared by 3 bases and J by 7 bases, with 7 bases between. CDR3 sequence: CSARGGNEQFF. CDR3 coding DNA: TGCAGTGCTAGGGGTGGGAATGAGCAGTTCTTC.

This rearrangement joins TRBV5-1 to TRBJ2-7, with 9 bases matching TRBD2. V shed 2 bases and J 3 bases; nucleotides not matched to a gene: 6. The germline V gene encodes CDR1 SGHRS and CDR2 YFSETQ. The CDR3 is made up of 15 amino acids. CDR3 DNA: TGCGCCAGCAGCTTAGGAGCGGGGGGACGCTACGAGCAGTACTTC. It codes for CASSLGAGGRYEQYF.

This sequence joins TRBV13 and TRBJ1-2; 9 positions match TRBD1. Germline-derived CDR1 and CDR2 are PRHDT and FYEKMQ (reference sequence). The V and J ends lost 4 bases and 6 bases, in that order; junction bases with no gene match: 9. This CDR3 contains 15 residues. For the CDR3, the DNA is TGTGCCAGCAGCTCCTCACTGGGACAGGGAAATGGCTACACCTTC. It encodes CASSSSLGQGNGYTF.

J is TRBJ2-2 and V is TRBV12-5, with 8 bases aligning to TRBD1. CDR1 is LGHNT and CDR2 is FRNRAP in the germline V gene. The CDR3 consists of 14 residues. V shed 9 bases, J shed 4 bases, and the junction held 7 bases outside the gene matches. CDR3: CASTGQGFTGELFF. The CDR3 DNA reads as TGTGCTAGCACAGGACAGGGCTTCACCGGGGAGCTGTTTTTT.

V gene TRBV28 combines with J gene TRBJ2-7, with D perhaps given as TRBD1 or TRBD2 (5 bases each). The length of the CDR3 is 15 residues. CDR1 and CDR2 from the germline V gene are MDHEN and SYDVKM. Deletions cut 4 bases from V and 6 bases from J, with 19 bases between. The CDR3 reads CASSWTGRAFGEQYF. The CDR3 DNA reads TGTGCCAGCAGTTGGACGGGACGGGCTTTCGGCGAGCAGTACTTC.

The genes are TRBV5-1 and TRBJ2-7, with 8 positions matching TRBD1. Trimming removed 0 bases from V and 4 bases from J; junction bases left unmatched: 9. The length of the CDR3 is 16 residues. From germline, CDR1 is SGHRS and CDR2 YFSETQ. CDR3 in DNA: TGCGCCAGCAGCTTGGGCAGGGGGCGGCTTTCGTACGAGCAGTACTTC. This codes for CASSLGRGRLSYEQYF.